The source of this TCR beta chain is a study of technical replicates of blood from a few donors (dated by TCRdb to the late 2010s). Receptor amplification or capture employed the immunoSEQ multiplex PCR assay. This immuneACCESS table, as held by TCRdb, lists in-frame sequences with V and J called but not all clones. Of the missing ones, under half trace to an unresolved V gene in checked studies; the others have no known cause. The table for this sample lists around 74,000 clones; 86% of them were counted only once. The ten largest clones represent approximately 5% of the sample. Trimming costs V 1 base and J 1 base, and their ends lie 11 bases apart. Taken from cysteine to phenylalanine, the CDR3 has 15 residues. CDR3 DNA is the only sequence kept; it has 45 bases, read in frame from the first base. From a lookup of the germline V gene, CDR1 and CDR2 are MDHEN and SYDVKM. A note on this clone: The clone's antigen remains unknown. No base quality information exists; no much larger clone differs at one position.

The clonotype originates from a human donor in good health. Some clones in this sample may be carry-over from other donors' samples. The chain was built from TRBV28 and TRBJ2-7; the D gene is perhaps TRBD1, from 5 matching bases. Sequencing was carried out using PBMCs. The bases are TGTGCCAGCAGTTTATTATCCAGGGATTCCTACGAGCAGTACTTC. It specifies CASSLLSRDSYEQYF.